This T cell receptor (delta chain) was documented in a study of fetal and pediatric gammadelta thymocytes (dated 2022 in TCRdb). About the full investigation: Previously published data and newly generated, unpublished data were combined in the bulk gammadelta thymocyte repertoires, which were used to strengthen a single-cell study of gammadelta thymocyte development. In total, the bulk gammadelta thymocyte repertoire set covered around ten subjects, made up of 7 pediatric thymus donors and 3 fetal thymus donors. Unpublished data were combined with previously published data (refs 27,28) to make up the bulk gammadelta thymocyte repertoires. To increase subject numbers and strengthen the CDR3 publicity analysis, bulk TCR repertoire data were added. The paper's findings and limits, for the study overall: Compared with post-natal repertoires, fetal gammadelta thymocyte repertoires had previously been reported to be enriched for TRDV2, TRGV8 and TRGV9 usage, low N additions and public CDR3s.

Taken from cysteine to phenylalanine, the CDR3 has 18 residues. Just CDR3 DNA is preserved here, 54 bases in frame from base 1. In the germline V gene, CDR1 corresponds to GEAIGNYY and CDR2 to EKD. Staining of thymocytes was performed with Zombie NIR viability dye and with antibodies against CD3 (UCHT1), TCRgammadelta (11F2), TCRVgamma9 (IMMU360) and TCRVdelta2 (IMMU389). TRD and TRG CDR3 repertoires were generated in bulk, separately, from sorted Vgamma9Vdelta2 and nonVgamma9Vdelta2 gammadelta thymocytes obtained from human fetal and pediatric thymuses. Children undergoing cardiac surgery in Belgium were the source of the pediatric thymus tissue. Pediatric thymus donors in the study were aged between about 1 and 12 years. Thymic cell suspensions from fetal and post-natal thymuses were prepared as previously described. Vgamma9Vdelta2 thymocytes were sorted as CD3+ gammadeltaTCR+ Vgamma9+ Vdelta2+ cells. A FACS Aria III cell sorter (BD Biosciences) was used for cell sorting.

Sequenced on an Illumina MiSeq. The paper's processing steps were these. For publicity analysis, the Vgamma9Vdelta2 and nonVgamma9Vdelta2 bulk CDR3 files of each subject were merged into one combined repertoire per subject. Using base R and dplyr, CDR3 publicity was scored on a scale from 0 to 19 by checking each amino acid sequence across 9 single-cell datasets and over nine bulk repertoires. Via CATT, TCRdb reprocessed the public reads, and rows with identical DNA were then joined. The V and J calls and clone size are TCRdb's, not the authors'. This sample lists approximately 1,500 delta-chain clones; roughly 15% were detected once. The ten largest clonotypes hold around 7% of the sample. This clone has a handful of counts. This clone's antigen is unknown. A much more abundant neighbour one base away suggests this may be a read error.

Sample: Vgamma9Vdelta2 gamma-delta T cells from the thymus. Sample cell subset or site, as interpreted from the label and publication: sorted CD3+gammadeltaTCR+Vgamma9+Vdelta2+ thymocytes. This receptor chain uses TRDV2 and TRDJ1; TRDD3 fits 7 bases in the junction. The receptor was isolated from a child who underwent cardiac surgery and was recorded as healthy. The CDR3 reads as follows: CACDTLTGDRGYTDRLIF. The sequence in DNA is TGTGCCTGTGACACCCTAACCGGGGATAGAGGGTACACCGATAGACTCATCTTT.